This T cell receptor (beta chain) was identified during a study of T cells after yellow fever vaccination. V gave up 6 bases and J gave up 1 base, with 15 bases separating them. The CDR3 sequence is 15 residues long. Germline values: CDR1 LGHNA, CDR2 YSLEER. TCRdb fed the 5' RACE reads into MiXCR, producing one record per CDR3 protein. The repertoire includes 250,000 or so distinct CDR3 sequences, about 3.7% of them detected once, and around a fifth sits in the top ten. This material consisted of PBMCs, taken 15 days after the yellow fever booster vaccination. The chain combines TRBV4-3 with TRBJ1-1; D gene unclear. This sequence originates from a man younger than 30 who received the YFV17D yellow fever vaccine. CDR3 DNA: TGCGCCAGCAGTCCATCGCGGGTAAAGAACACTGAAGCTTTCTTT. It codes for CASSPSRVKNTEAFF.